The subject of this entry is one T cell receptor (beta chain). Its specificity is not known. The data were obtained in a study of T cells in localized non-small cell lung cancer. Notes on the study in general: Longer overall survival was seen with higher T cell density measured in blood. Of the tissues analyzed, uninvolved adjacent lung showed maximal T cell clonality, greater than tumor. Heterogeneity stays possible, as sequencing covered only one tumor region. Adjacent lung exhibited a median of approximately 59 among the 100 most abundant tumor clones.

Some clones are missing from TCRdb's copy, which holds only in-frame ones; the method was immunoSEQ multiplex PCR. Here the sample spans thousands of clones, roughly 25% being singletons. CDR3 length: 15 amino acids. Trimming shortened V by 3 bases and J by 0 bases, and 10 bases separated the two germline ends. Germline V CDR1 and CDR2: SGHRS, YFSETQ. J is TRBJ1-3 and V is TRBV5-1, with D perhaps TRBD1 (5 bases). The receptor was derived from a female donor of 60 years or more with stage I lung adenocarcinoma. The material sequenced was lung tumor tissue, taken before any cancer treatment. The CDR3 DNA follows: TGCGCCAGCAGCTATGCAGGGAGCTCTGGAAACACCATATATTTT. It specifies CASSYAGSSGNTIYF.